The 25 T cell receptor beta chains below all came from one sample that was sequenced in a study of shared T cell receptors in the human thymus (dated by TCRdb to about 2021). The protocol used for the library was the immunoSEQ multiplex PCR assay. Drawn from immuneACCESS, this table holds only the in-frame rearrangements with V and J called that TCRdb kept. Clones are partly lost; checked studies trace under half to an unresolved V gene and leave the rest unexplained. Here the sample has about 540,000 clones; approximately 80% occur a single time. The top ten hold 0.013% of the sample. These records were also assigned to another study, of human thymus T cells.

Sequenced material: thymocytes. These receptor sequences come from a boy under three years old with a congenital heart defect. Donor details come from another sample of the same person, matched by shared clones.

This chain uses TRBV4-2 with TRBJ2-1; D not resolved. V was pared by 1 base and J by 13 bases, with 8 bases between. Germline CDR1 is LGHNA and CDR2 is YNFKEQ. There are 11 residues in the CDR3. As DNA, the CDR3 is TGTGCCAGCAGCCAAGGGCAGGCCCAGTTCTTC. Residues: CASSQGQAQFF.

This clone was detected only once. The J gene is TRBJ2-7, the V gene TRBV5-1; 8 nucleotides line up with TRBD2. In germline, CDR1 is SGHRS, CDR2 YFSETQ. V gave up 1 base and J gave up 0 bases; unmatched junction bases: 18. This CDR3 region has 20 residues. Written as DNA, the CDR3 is TGCGCCAGCAGCTTGTACTCCTCCCGGGAGGGCCCCAGGAGCTCCTACGAGCAGTACTTC. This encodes CASSLYSSREGPRSSYEQYF.

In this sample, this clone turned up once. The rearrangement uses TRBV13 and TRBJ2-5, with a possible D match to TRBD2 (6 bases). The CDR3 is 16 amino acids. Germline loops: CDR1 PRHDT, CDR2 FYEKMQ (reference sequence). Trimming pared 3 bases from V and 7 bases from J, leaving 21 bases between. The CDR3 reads CASSLGVGGGPGTQYF. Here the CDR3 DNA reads TGTGCCAGCAGCTTGGGGGTTGGGGGAGGCCCAGGGACCCAGTACTTC. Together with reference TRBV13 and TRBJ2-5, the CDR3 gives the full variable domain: AAGVIQSPRHLIKEKRETATLKCYPIPRHDTVYWYQQGPGQDPQFLISFYEKMQSDKGSIPDRFSAQQFSDYHSELNMSSLELGDSALYFCASSLGVGGGPGTQYFGPGTRLLVL.

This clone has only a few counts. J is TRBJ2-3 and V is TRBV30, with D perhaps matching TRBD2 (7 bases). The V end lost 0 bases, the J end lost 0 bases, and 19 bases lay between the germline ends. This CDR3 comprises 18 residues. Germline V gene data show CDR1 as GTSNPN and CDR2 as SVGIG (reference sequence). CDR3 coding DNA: TGTGCCTGGAGTGTACGGAGGGAGGGGGGACCGAGCACAGATACGCAGTATTTT. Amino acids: CAWSVRREGGPSTDTQYF.

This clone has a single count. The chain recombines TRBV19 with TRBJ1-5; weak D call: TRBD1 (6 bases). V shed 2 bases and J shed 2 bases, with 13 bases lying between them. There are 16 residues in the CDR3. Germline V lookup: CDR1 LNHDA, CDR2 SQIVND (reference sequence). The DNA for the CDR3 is TGTGCCAGTAGTATAAGGGGGTCGCCGGGCAATCAGCCCCAGCATTTT. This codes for CASSIRGSPGNQPQHF.

This CDR3 reads CASSPISGEGAQYF. In DNA, the CDR3 is TGTGCCAGTAGCCCCATATCTGGGGAAGGGGCCCAGTACTTC. The V gene is TRBV19, the J gene TRBJ2-5; D is possibly TRBD1 (5 bases). Trimming removed 6 bases from V and 9 bases from J, with 20 bases in between. This CDR3 spans 14 amino acids. The germline V gene has CDR1 LNHDA and CDR2 SQIVND (reference sequence).

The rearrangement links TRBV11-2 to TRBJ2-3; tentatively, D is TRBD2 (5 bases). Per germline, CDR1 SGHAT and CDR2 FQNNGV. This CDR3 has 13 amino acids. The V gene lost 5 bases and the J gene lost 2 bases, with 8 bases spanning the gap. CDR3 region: CASSGRDTDTQYF. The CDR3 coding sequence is TGTGCCAGCAGCGGACGGGACACAGATACGCAGTATTTT.

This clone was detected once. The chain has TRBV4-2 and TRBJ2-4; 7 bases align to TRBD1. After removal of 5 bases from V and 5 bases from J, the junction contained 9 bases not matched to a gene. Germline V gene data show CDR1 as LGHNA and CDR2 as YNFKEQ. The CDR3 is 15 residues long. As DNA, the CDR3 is TGTGCCAGCAGCACCCGACAGGGTTTGGAAAACATTCAGTACTTC. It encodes CASSTRQGLENIQYF.

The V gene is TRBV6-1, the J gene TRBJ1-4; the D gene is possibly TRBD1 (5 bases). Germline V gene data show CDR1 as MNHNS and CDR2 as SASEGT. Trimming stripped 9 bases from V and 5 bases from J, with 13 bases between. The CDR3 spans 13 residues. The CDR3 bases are TGTGCCAGTTTACAGGCGATCAATGAAAAACTGTTTTTT. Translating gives CASLQAINEKLFF.

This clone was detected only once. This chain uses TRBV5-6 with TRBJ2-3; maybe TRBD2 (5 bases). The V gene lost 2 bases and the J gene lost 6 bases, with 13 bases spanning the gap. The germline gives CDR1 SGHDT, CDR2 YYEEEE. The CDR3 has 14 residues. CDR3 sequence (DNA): TGTGCCAGCAGCTTCGCGGGTTTGGCGGATACGCAGTATTTT. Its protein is CASSFAGLADTQYF. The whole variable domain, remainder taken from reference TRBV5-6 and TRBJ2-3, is DAGVTQSPTHLIKTRGQQVTLRCSPKSGHDTVSWYQQALGQGPQFIFQYYEEEERQRGNFPDRFSGHQFPNYSSELNVNALLLGDSALYLCASSFAGLADTQYFGPGTRLTVL.

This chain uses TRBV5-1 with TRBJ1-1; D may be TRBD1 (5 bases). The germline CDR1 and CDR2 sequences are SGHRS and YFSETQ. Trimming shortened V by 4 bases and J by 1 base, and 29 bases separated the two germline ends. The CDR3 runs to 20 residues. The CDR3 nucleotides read TGCGCCAGCAGCCGGAGACGGGGGGGGGTACCCCCTGTCGGGAACACTGAAGCTTTCTTT. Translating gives CASSRRRGGVPPVGNTEAFF.

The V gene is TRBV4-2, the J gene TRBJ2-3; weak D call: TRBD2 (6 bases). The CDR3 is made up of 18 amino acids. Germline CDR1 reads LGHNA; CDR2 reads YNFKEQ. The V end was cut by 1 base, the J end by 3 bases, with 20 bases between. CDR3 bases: TGTGCCAGCAGCCAAGCCCCGGTTAGCGGTAGGGAAACAGATACGCAGTATTTT. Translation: CASSQAPVSGRETDTQYF.

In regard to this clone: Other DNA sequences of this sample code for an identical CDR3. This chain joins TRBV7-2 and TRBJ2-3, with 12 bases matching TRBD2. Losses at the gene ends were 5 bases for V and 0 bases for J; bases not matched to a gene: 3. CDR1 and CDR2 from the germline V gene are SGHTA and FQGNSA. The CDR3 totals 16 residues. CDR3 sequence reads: CASSPGTSGSTDTQYF. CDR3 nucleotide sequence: TGTGCCAGCAGCCCCGGGACTAGCGGGAGCACAGATACGCAGTATTTT.

CDR3 nucleotide sequence: TGTGCCAGCAGCGCCCGAGAGACAGGGATGATCTACGAGCAGTACTTC. This sequence encodes CASSARETGMIYEQYF. J is TRBJ2-7 and V is TRBV9; 7 bases match TRBD1. The junction had 12 bases not matched to a gene; V was cut back by 3 bases and J by 3 bases. Germline V gene lookup returns CDR1 SGDLS and CDR2 YYNGEE. This CDR3 region has 16 residues.

The CDR3 DNA reads as TGTGCCAGCAGTGAAGCCCGCCTCGGGTACGAGCAGTACTTC. Protein sequence: CASSEARLGYEQYF. The chain is built from TRBV25-1 and TRBJ2-5; unclear D gene. The DNA end is a closer match to TRBJ2-7, so the J assignment may be wrong. Germline CDR1 is MGHDK and CDR2 is SYGVNS. This CDR3 comprises 14 residues.

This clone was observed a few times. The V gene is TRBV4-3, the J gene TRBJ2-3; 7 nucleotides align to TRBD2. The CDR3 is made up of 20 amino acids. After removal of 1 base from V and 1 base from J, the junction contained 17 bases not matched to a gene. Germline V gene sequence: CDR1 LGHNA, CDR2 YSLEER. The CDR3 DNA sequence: TGCGCCAGCAGCCAAGGGAAGACTAGCCCCCCCCCATACTGCACAGATACGCAGTATTTT. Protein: CASSQGKTSPPPYCTDTQYF.

The CDR3 protein is CASSLESSGKDEQYF. In nucleotides, the CDR3 is TGCGCCAGCAGCTTGGAATCTAGCGGGAAGGACGAGCAGTACTTC. The chain employs TRBV5-1 and TRBJ2-7; 9 bases fit TRBD2. V lost 0 bases, J lost 5 bases, and 6 bases stayed unmatched. There are 15 residues in the CDR3. Germline V gives CDR1 SGHRS, CDR2 YFSETQ.

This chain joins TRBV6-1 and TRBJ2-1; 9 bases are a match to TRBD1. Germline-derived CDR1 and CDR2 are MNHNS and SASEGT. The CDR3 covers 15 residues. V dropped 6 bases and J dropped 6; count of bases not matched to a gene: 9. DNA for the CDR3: TGTGCCAGCAGGTCTCCGGGACAGGGAGGCAATGAGCAGTTCTTC. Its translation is CASRSPGQGGNEQFF.

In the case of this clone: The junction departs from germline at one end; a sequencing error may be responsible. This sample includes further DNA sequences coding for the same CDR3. The CDR3 sequence: CASSFSGAYGYTF. The CDR3 region has the DNA TGTGCCAGCAGTTTCTCAGGGGCCTATGGCTATACCTTC. The V and J genes are TRBV27 and TRBJ1-2; a possible D gene is TRBD1 (6 bases). Per the germline V gene, CDR1 is MNHEY and CDR2 is SMNVEV (reference sequence). This CDR3 region has 13 residues.

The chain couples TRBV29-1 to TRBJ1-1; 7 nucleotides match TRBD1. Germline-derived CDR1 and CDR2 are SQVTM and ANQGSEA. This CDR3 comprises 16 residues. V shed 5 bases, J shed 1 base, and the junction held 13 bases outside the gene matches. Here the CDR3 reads CSVLHPGQAENTEAFF. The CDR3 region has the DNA TGCAGCGTTCTCCACCCCGGACAGGCGGAGAACACTGAAGCTTTCTTT.

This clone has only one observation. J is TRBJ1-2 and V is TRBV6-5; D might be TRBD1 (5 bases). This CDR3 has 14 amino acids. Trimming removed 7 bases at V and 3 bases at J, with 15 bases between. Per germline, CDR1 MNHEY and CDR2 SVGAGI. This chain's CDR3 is CASTPEGRDYGYTF. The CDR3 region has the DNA TGTGCCAGCACCCCAGAGGGGAGGGACTATGGCTACACCTTC.

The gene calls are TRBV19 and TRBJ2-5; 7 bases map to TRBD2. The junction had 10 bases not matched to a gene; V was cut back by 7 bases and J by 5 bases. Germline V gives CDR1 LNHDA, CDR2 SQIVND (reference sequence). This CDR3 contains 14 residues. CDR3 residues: CASKGLQPGETQYF. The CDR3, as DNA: TGTGCCAGTAAGGGACTACAACCGGGGGAGACCCAGTACTTC. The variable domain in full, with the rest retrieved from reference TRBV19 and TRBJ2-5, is DGGITQSPKYLFRKEGQNVTLSCEQNLNHDAMYWYRQDPGQGLRLIYYSQIVNDFQKGDIAEGYSVSREKKESFPLTVTSAQKNPTAFYLCASKGLQPGETQYFGPGTRLLVL.

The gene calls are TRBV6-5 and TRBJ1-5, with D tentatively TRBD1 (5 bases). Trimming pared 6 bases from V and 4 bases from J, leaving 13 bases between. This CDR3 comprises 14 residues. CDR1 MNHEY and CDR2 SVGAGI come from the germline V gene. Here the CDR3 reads CASRGGEGNQPQHF. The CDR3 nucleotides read TGTGCCAGCAGGGGGGGGGAGGGGAATCAGCCCCAGCATTTT.

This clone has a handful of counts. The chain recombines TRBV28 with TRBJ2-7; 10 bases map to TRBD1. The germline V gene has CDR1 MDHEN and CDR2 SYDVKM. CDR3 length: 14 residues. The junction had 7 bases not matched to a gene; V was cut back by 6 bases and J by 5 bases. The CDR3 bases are TGTGCCAGCAGGCCGGGACAGGGGACCCACGAGCAGTACTTC. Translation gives CASRPGQGTHEQYF.

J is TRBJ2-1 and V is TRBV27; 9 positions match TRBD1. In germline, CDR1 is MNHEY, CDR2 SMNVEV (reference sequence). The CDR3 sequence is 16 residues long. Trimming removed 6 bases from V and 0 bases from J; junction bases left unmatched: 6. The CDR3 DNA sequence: TGTGCCAGCAGGGGGACAGGGATGGTCTCCTACAATGAGCAGTTCTTC. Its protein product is CASRGTGMVSYNEQFF.